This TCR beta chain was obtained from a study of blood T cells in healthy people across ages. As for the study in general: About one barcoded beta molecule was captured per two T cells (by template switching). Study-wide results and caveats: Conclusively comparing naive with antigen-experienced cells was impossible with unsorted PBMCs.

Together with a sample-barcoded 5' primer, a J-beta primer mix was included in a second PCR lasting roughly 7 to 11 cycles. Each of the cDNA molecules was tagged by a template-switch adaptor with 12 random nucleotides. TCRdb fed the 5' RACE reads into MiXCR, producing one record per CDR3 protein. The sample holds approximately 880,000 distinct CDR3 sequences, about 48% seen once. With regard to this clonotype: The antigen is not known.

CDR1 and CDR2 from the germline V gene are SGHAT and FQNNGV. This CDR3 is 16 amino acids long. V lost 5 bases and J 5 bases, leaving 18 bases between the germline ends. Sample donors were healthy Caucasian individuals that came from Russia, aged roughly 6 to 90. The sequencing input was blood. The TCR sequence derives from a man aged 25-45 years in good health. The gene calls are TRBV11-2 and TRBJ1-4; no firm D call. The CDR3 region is CASSPYSRGMNEKLFF. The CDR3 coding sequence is TGTGCCAGCAGCCCATACTCCAGAGGGATGAATGAAAAACTGTTTTTT.